A selection of T cell receptor beta chains follows, all from one sample in a study of early T cells in non-severe SARS-CoV-2 infection. TCRdb used MiXCR to reprocess the 5' RACE reads, holding one entry per CDR3 protein. The data hold approximately 35,000 distinct CDR3 sequences, with approximately 5.4% observed a single time. The sample consisted of whole blood. The receptors originated from an adult who was a healthcare worker with PCR-confirmed SARS-CoV-2 infection or an uninfected control (not recorded which). CDR3s include the opening cysteine and the closing phenylalanine or tryptophan. D genes are given only for firm matches. Not every row has a clone size; where given, it reads once, few, many or a size class.

length | size | J | V | D | DNA | CDR3
14 | many | TRBJ1-1 | TRBV6-5 | . | TGTGCCAGCAGTTATGGTGTCGGGGTCACTGAAGCTTTCTTT | CASSYGVGVTEAFF
11 | many | TRBJ2-7 | TRBV23-1 | . | TGCGCCAGCCGCAGGGCTGGGGAGCAGTACTTC | CASRRAGEQYF
14 | . | TRBJ2-5 | TRBV12-3/TRBV12-4 | . | TGTGCCAGCAACCCAGACCGGGGGCGGGAGACCCAGTACTTC | CASNPDRGRETQYF
16 | few | TRBJ2-1 | TRBV11-2 | . | TGTGCCAGCAGCCCGCAGTCCGGGGGAGCCCCCACTGAGCAGTTCTTC | CASSPQSGGAPTEQFF
15 | many | TRBJ2-7 | TRBV9 | TRBD2 | TGTGCCAGCAGCGTAGCAGGGACTAGCACCCACGAGCAGTACTTC | CASSVAGTSTHEQYF
15 | large | TRBJ2-3 | TRBV2 | TRBD1 | TGTGCCAGCGAACAGGAGGGGACAGGGGGAGATACGCAGTATTTT | CASEQEGTGGDTQYF
15 | many | TRBJ2-2 | TRBV6-1 | . | TGTGCCAGCAGTGAAGCGCCCGGAGGAACCGGGGAGCTGTTTTTT | CASSEAPGGTGELFF
13 | few | TRBJ2-5 | TRBV3-1 | TRBD2 | TGTGCCAGCAGCCAGACTAGCGAAGAGACCCAGTACTTC | CASSQTSEETQYF
13 | . | TRBJ1-6 | TRBV30 | TRBD1 | TGTGCCTGGAGTACCGGGACAGGGGCGGCCCTCCACTTT | CAWSTGTGAALHF
13 | many | TRBJ2-1 | TRBV6-6 | . | TGTGCCAGCAGTAAGACAGCCTACAATGAGCAGTTCTTC | CASSKTAYNEQFF
17 | many | TRBJ1-6 | TRBV11-2 | . | TGTGCCAGCAGCACAAACTCGTTCGGGGATTTGCATTCACCCCTCCACTTT | CASSTNSFGDLHSPLHF
17 | many | TRBJ1-2 | TRBV7-2 | TRBD1 | TGTGCCAGCAGCTTAGGAAGACAGGGGGGCCATAATACGGGCTACACCTTC | CASSLGRQGGHNTGYTF
13 | many | TRBJ1-1 | TRBV29-1 | . | TGCAGCGTCCACACTCCCCCGGACCCTGAAGCTTTCTTT | CSVHTPPDPEAFF
17 | many | TRBJ2-3 | TRBV7-3 | TRBD1 | TGTGCCAGCAGCCAAGGGACAGGGGGCTATAGCACAGATACGCAGTATTTT | CASSQGTGGYSTDTQYF
15 | many | TRBJ2-1 | TRBV5-1 | TRBD2 | TGCGCCAGCAGCGCCCGGGACTACTCCTACAATGAGCAGTTCTTC | CASSARDYSYNEQFF
14 | many | TRBJ2-3 | TRBV7-6 | TRBD2 | TGTGCCAGCAGTCTAGCGGGGGGTCAAGATACGCAGTATTTT | CASSLAGGQDTQYF
12 | many | TRBJ1-5 | TRBV5-4 | . | TGTGCCAGCAGCCGCGACGATCAGCCCCAGCATTTT | CASSRDDQPQHF
13 | many | TRBJ2-7 | TRBV19 | TRBD1 | TGTGCAGCAGGGGGGGGACAGGGCTACGAGCAGTACTTC | CAAGGGQGYEQYF
16 | . | TRBJ2-7 | TRBV3-1 | . | TGTGCCAGCAGCAACCGAGCCAGGGGCAACCGCTACGAGCAGTACTTC | CASSNRARGNRYEQYF
14 | . | TRBJ2-3 | TRBV11-3 | TRBD2 | TGTGCCAGCAGCCGCGGGGGACCCACAGATACGCAGTATTTT | CASSRGGPTDTQYF
13 | many | TRBJ2-7 | TRBV9 | TRBD1 | TGTGCCAGCAGCGGGACAGGGGGCTACGAGCAGTACTTC | CASSGTGGYEQYF
12 | . | TRBJ2-1 | TRBV11-2 | . | TGTGCCAGCAGCTCGGTGGGGAATGAGCAGTTCTTC | CASSSVGNEQFF
14 | many | TRBJ2-1 | TRBV7-6 | . | TGTGCCAGCAGCTTAGGGTCTGGACACAATGAGCAGTTCTTC | CASSLGSGHNEQFF
16 | . | TRBJ2-1 | TRBV11-3 | TRBD1 | TGTGCCAGCAGCTTGGTCCGGGACAGAGTCTACAATGAGCAGTTCTTC | CASSLVRDRVYNEQFF
13 | . | TRBJ2-3 | TRBV19 | . | TGTGCCAGTAGTAGCACAATCGGAGATACGCAGTATTTT | CASSSTIGDTQYF
18 | few | TRBJ2-1 | TRBV4-2 | TRBD2 | TGTGCCAGCAGTCTTGCTCTTCCCACTAGCGGGGGGTTCTATGAGCAGTTCTTC | CASSLALPTSGGFYEQFF
16 | many | TRBJ2-5 | TRBV4-2 | TRBD2 | TGTGCCAGCAGCCAAGAGTTGCGGGGGGGCCGGGAGACCCAGTACTTC | CASSQELRGGRETQYF
14 | many | TRBJ2-5 | TRBV5-1 | TRBD1 | TGCGCCAGCAGCCTGGGGACAGGGCAAGAGACCCAGTACTTC | CASSLGTGQETQYF
16 | many | TRBJ2-7 | TRBV20-1 | TRBD1 | TGCAGTGCTAGAACCTCCCGGGACAGGCGGGTCTACGAGCAGTACTTC | CSARTSRDRRVYEQYF
15 | large | TRBJ1-1 | TRBV30 | . | TGTGCCTGGACCCTCTCGGACATTATCAACACTGAAGCTTTCTTT | CAWTLSDIINTEAFF
13 | many | TRBJ1-2 | TRBV9 | . | TGTGCCAGCAGCGTAGACAAAAACTATGGCTACACCTTC | CASSVDKNYGYTF
13 | many | TRBJ2-1 | TRBV6-1 | . | TGTGCCAGCAGTGAGAGGAGAGTTCTTCGGCAGTTCTTC | CASSERRVLRQFF
14 | . | TRBJ2-1 | TRBV7-2 | . | TGTGCCAGCAGCTTAGGGGACACCTACAATGAGCAGTTCTTC | CASSLGDTYNEQFF
14 | many | TRBJ1-1 | TRBV4-1 | . | TGCGCCAGCAGCCAAGGCAGGGGAGGAACTGAAGCTTTCTTT | CASSQGRGGTEAFF
12 | many | TRBJ2-1 | TRBV5-1 | . | TGCGCCAGCAGCTTAGATTTCAATGAGCAGTTCTTC | CASSLDFNEQFF
14 | many | TRBJ2-2 | TRBV11-2 | . | TGTGCCAGCAGCTTAGATCGAAGGACCGGGGAGCTGTTTTTT | CASSLDRRTGELFF
14 | many | TRBJ1-6 | TRBV2 | . | TGTGCCAGCAGCGTATCGGGCGTTAATTCACCCCTCCACTTT | CASSVSGVNSPLHF
14 | many | TRBJ1-1 | TRBV5-1 | . | TGCGCCAGCAGCTTGGTTGGGCACGACACTGAAGCTTTCTTT | CASSLVGHDTEAFF
13 | many | TRBJ2-3 | TRBV29-1 | . | TGCAGCGTCGACAGCAGTGCAACAGATACGCAGTATTTT | CSVDSSATDTQYF
16 | . | TRBJ2-3 | TRBV20-1 | TRBD2 | TGCAGTGCTAGAGTAAGGGAGCGGGGGGGCACAGATACGCAGTATTTT | CSARVRERGGTDTQYF
13 | many | TRBJ1-1 | TRBV20-1 | . | TGCAGTGCTGAAAGACAGGCGAACACTGAAGCTTTCTTT | CSAERQANTEAFF
14 | . | TRBJ2-7 | TRBV7-9 | TRBD1 | TGTGCCAGCAGCCACGGGACAGGGGTGGACGAGCAGTACTTC | CASSHGTGVDEQYF
14 | many | TRBJ2-5 | TRBV7-6 | . | TGTGCCAGCAGCATGACCCCGGCAGGAGAGACCCAGTACTTC | CASSMTPAGETQYF
11 | many | TRBJ2-7 | TRBV30 | TRBD2 | TGTGCCTGGAGTATCGGGGGGGAGCAGTACTTC | CAWSIGGEQYF
12 | many | TRBJ2-7 | TRBV12-3/TRBV12-4 | . | TGTGCCAGCAGATTCGGACTCTACGAGCAGTACTTC | CASRFGLYEQYF
11 | many | TRBJ2-7 | TRBV20-1 | TRBD2 | TGCAGTGTTAGCGGGGACAACGAGCAGTACTTC | CSVSGDNEQYF
13 | few | TRBJ2-7 | TRBV5-4 | . | TGTGCCAGCAGCCGGGACTTTTCCTACGAGCAGTACTTC | CASSRDFSYEQYF
16 | many | TRBJ2-7 | TRBV5-1 | TRBD1 | TGCGCCAGCAGCGGCACTACCGGGACAGGGGGCGACGAGCAGTACTTC | CASSGTTGTGGDEQYF
16 | many | TRBJ1-4 | TRBV12-3/TRBV12-4 | . | TGTGCCAGCAGTTTAGACCAGACAGGCGCCCGGGAAAAACTGTTTTTT | CASSLDQTGAREKLFF
16 | . | TRBJ2-3 | TRBV11-2 | TRBD1 | TGTGCCAGCAGCTTAGGTGGGACAGGGGGCGGCGATACGCAGTATTTT | CASSLGGTGGGDTQYF
15 | many | TRBJ1-4 | TRBV18 | TRBD1 | TGTGCCAGCTCACCTCCGGGACAGACCAATGAAAAACTGTTTTTT | CASSPPGQTNEKLFF
15 | many | TRBJ1-5 | TRBV6-6 | TRBD1 | TGTGCCAGCAGTTACGACCAGGGGGCCAATCAGCCCCAGCATTTT | CASSYDQGANQPQHF
16 | many | TRBJ2-5 | TRBV7-9 | TRBD2 | TGTGCCAGCAGCCAGACTAGCGGGACGATCCAAGAGACCCAGTACTTC | CASSQTSGTIQETQYF
13 | many | TRBJ2-7 | TRBV7-6 | . | TGTGCCAGCAGCCCCGACGTAACCTACGAGCAGTACTTC | CASSPDVTYEQYF
12 | many | TRBJ2-7 | TRBV5-8 | . | TGTGCCAGCAGCAGTATTGTCCCCGAGCAGTACTTC | CASSSIVPEQYF
13 | many | TRBJ1-1 | TRBV28 | . | TGTGCCAGCAGTTCGCCCGTGAGGCCTGGAGCTTTCTTT | CASSSPVRPGAFF
15 | many | TRBJ1-1 | TRBV9 | . | TGTGCCAGCAGCGTAGGAGGGGAAAGCAACACTGAAGCTTTCTTT | CASSVGGESNTEAFF